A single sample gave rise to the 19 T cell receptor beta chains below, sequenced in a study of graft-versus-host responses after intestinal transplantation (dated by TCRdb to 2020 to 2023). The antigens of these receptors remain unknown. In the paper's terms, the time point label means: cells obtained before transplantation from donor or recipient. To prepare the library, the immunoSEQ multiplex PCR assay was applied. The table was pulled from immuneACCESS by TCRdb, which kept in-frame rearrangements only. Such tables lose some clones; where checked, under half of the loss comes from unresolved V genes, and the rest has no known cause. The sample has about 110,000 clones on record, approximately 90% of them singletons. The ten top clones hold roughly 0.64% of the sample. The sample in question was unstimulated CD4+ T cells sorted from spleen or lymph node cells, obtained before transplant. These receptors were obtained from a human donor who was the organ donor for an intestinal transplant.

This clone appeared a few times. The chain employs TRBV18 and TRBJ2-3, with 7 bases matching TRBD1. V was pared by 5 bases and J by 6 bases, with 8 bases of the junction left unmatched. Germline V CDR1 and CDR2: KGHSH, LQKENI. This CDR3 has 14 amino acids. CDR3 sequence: CASSIAGTADTQYF. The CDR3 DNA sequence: TGTGCCAGCTCAATAGCCGGGACAGCCGATACGCAGTATTTT.

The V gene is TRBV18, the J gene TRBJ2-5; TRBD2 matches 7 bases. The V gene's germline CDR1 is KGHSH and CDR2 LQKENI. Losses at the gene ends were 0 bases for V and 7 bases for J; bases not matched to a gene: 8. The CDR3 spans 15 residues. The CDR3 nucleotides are TGTGCCAGCTCACCACCGACGGGGGGTCTTGGGACCCAGTACTTC. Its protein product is CASSPPTGGLGTQYF.

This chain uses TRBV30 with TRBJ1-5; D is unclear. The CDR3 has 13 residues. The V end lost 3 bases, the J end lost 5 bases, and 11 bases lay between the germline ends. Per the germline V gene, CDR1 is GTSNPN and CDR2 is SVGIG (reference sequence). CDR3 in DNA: TGTGCCTGGAGCGCAACCCGGGATCAGCCCCAGCATTTT. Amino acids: CAWSATRDQPQHF.

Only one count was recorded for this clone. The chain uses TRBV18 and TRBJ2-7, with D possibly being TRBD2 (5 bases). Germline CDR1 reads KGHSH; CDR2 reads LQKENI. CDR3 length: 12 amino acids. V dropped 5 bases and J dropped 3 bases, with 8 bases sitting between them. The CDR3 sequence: CASSSDFYEQYF. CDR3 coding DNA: TGTGCCAGCTCATCGGACTTCTACGAGCAGTACTTC.

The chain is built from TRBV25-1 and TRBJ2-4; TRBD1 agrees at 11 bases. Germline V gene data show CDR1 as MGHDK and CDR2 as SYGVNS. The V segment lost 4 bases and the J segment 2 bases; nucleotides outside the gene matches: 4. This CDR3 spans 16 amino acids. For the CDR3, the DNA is TGTGCCAGCAGTGGGACAGGGGGCGGTACCAAAAACATTCAGTACTTC. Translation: CASSGTGGGTKNIQYF.

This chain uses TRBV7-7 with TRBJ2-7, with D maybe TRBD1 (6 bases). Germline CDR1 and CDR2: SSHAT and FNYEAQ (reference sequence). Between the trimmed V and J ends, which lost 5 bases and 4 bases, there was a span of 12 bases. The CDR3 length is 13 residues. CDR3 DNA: TGTGCCAGCAGCACCCAACAGGGTTACGAGCAGTACTTC. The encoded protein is CASSTQQGYEQYF.

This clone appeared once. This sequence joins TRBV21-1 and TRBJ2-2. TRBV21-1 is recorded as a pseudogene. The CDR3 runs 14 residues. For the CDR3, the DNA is TGTGCCAGCAGGTTCACCGCGAACACCGGGGAGCTGTTTTTT. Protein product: CASRFTANTGELFF.

CDR3 in DNA: TGTGCCTGGAGTTTATCCGGGACAGGGAGTGGAGGCTACACCTTC. Its protein is CAWSLSGTGSGGYTF. The chain recombines TRBV30 with TRBJ1-2; 9 bases are shared with TRBD1. Germline loops: CDR1 GTSNPN, CDR2 SVGIG (reference sequence). With V trimmed by 2 bases and J by 8 bases, 12 bases remained unmatched. The CDR3 has 15 amino acids.

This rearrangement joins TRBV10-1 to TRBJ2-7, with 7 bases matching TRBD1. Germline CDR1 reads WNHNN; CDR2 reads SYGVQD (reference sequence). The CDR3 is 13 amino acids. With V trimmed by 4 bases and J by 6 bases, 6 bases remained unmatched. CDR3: CASSGQGFFEQYF. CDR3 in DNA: TGCGCCAGCAGTGGACAGGGTTTCTTCGAGCAGTACTTC.

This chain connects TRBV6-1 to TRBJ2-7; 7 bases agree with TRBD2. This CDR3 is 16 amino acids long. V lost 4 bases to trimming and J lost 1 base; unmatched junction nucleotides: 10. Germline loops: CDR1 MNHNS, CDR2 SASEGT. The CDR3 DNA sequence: TGTGCCAGCAGTGGATACTCTAGCGGATTTTCCTACGAGCAGTACTTC. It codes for CASSGYSSGFSYEQYF.

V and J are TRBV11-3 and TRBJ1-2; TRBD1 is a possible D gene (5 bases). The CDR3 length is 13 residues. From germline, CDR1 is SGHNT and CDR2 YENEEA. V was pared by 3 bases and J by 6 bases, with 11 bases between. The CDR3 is CASSLSSGNGYTF. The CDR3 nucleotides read TGTGCCAGCAGCTTGTCATCAGGGAATGGCTACACCTTC.

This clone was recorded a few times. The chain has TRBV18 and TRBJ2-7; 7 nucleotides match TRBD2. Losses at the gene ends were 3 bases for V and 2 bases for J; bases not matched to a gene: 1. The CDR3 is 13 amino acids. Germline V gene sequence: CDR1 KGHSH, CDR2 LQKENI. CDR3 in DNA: TGTGCCAGCTCACCGGGAGGGACCTACGAGCAGTACTTC. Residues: CASSPGGTYEQYF.

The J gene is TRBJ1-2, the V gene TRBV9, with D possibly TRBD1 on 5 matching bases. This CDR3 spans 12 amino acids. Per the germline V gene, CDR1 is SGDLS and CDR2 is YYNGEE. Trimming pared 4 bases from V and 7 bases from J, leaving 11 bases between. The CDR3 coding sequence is TGTGCCAGCAGCCACCGGGACCTTGGCTACACCTTC. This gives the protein CASSHRDLGYTF. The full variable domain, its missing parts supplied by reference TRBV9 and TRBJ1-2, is DSGVTQTPKHLITATGQRVTLRCSPRSGDLSVYWYQQSLDQGLQFLIQYYNGEERAKGNILERFSAQQFPDLHSELNLSSLELGDSALYFCASSHRDLGYTFGSGTRLTVV.

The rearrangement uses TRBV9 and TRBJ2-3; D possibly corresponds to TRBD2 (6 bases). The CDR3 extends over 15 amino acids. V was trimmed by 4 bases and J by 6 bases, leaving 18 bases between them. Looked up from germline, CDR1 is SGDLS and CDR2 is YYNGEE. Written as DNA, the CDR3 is TGTGCCAGCAGCCGCACGGGAGAGTCTTGGGATACGCAGTATTTT. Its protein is CASSRTGESWDTQYF.

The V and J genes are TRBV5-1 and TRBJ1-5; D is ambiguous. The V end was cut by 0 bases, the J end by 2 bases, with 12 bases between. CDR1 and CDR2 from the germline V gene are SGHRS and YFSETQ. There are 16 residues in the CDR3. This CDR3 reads CASSLGALRGNQPQHF. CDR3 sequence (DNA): TGCGCCAGCAGCTTGGGAGCCCTGCGGGGCAATCAGCCCCAGCATTTT.

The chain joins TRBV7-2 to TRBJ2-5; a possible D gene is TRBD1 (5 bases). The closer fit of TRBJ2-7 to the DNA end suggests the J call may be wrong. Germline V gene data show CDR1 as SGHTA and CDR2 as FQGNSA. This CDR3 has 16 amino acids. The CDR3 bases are TGTGCCAGCAGCTTAGGGCCCGTCCAGGGTGGGTACGAGCAGTACTTC. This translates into CASSLGPVQGGYEQYF.

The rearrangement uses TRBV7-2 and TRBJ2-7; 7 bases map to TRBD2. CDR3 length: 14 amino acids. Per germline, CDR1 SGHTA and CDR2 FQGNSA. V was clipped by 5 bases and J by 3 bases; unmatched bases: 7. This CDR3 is CASSPALANYEQYF. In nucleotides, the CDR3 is TGTGCCAGCAGCCCTGCACTAGCGAACTACGAGCAGTACTTC.

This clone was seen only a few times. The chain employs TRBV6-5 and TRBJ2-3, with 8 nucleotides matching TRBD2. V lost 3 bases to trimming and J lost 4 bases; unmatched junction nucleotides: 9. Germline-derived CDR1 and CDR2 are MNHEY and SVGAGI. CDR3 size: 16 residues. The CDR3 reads CASSYYSGSGADTQYF. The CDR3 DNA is TGTGCCAGCAGTTATTACAGCGGGAGTGGCGCAGATACGCAGTATTTT.

Here the CDR3 reads CASSWSGSSYNEQFF. CDR3 in DNA: TGTGCCAGCAGCTGGAGCGGAAGCTCCTACAATGAGCAGTTCTTC. The chain has TRBV5-8 and TRBJ2-1; D might be TRBD2 (5 bases). In germline, CDR1 is SGHTS, CDR2 YDEGEE. This CDR3 region has 15 residues. Trimming stripped 3 bases from V and 0 bases from J, with 10 bases between.